The T cell receptor (beta chain) under discussion was sequenced for a study of T cells in Graves' hyperthyroidism and ophthalmopathy (dated by TCRdb to about 2019). About the investigation overall: Peripheral blood was collected at initial diagnosis, before any treatment. A discovery cohort of about 95 patients, 43 with Graves' ophthalmopathy and fewer than 65 with stable Graves' hyperthyroidism, was used to find distinguishing TCR V-J signatures. Thyroid tissue and blood T-cell repertoires from more than 5 Graves' hyperthyroidism patients were also compared in the study. The paper describes TCR Vbeta CDR3 sequencing of 130 to 150 peripheral blood samples, made up of around 41 ophthalmopathy patients, some 80 hyperthyroidism patients and about 17 progressor patients. Prospective prediction of ophthalmopathy was tested in an independent validation cohort of fewer than 20 hyperthyroidism patients and 17 patients who later progressed to ophthalmopathy. The roughly 100 discovery patients were divided at random into training and test sets in a 7:3 ratio. Once sampling was done, hyperthyroidism patients were given methimazole at a starting dose of 30 mg daily, whereas ophthalmopathy patients were given high-dose intravenous methylprednisolone.

A patient counted as having stable Graves' hyperthyroidism if no progression to ophthalmopathy occurred over 18 months of follow-up. Hyperthyroidism patients were aged 18 to 65 years and newly diagnosed, with disease duration of less than 2 months. Any patient with an uncontrolled infection, another autoimmune disease, pregnancy or lactation was excluded. Diagnoses relied on clinical symptoms, serum thyroxine and TRAb, thyroid ultrasound and orbital computed tomography. Ficoll-Paque density gradient centrifugation was used to isolate PBMCs from about 10 ml of fresh peripheral blood. Total RNA was extracted using Trizol reagent, and RNA quality was assessed on an Agilent 2100 Bioanalyzer. The CDR3 covers 12 residues, taking in both the cysteine and the phenylalanine. Just the 36-base CDR3 DNA is kept, in frame starting at base 1. CDR1 and CDR2 are drawn from the germline V gene (reference sequence): GTSNPN, SVGIG. Between the V and J ends, shortened by 0 bases and 15 bases respectively, the junction contains 12 bases.

About this clonotype itself: The antigen it binds to is not known. Base qualities were left out, and no much larger clone turns up one base away.

Amplification of TCR beta CDR3 regions was carried out from RNA transcripts. A first-round RT-PCR of the TCR CDR3 used the HTBI primer set with the Qiagen OneStep RT-PCR kit. Libraries were constructed in a second round of multiplex PCR, after which size selection and purification were carried out. The libraries were sequenced on an Illumina HiSeq2000 using paired-end 100 bp reads. The study's own analysis went as follows. SOAPnuke was used to process the raw data, with reads discarded if the reads contained adapters or uncalled bases, had a mean Phred below 15, or lacked an exact constant-primer or identifier match. High-quality paired reads were merged using COPE v1.2.5, and each unique nucleotide sequence was defined as a clonotype. MiTCR v1.1 was used to align the clonotypes against IMGT TRBV, TRBD and TRBJ reference segments. Only V-J combinations with frequency above 0.0001, covering 99% to 99.2% of repertoires, were analysed. The TCS score was defined as F50 (clonal expansion) divided by E x V (chaos), with BLOSUM62-based TCRdist calculated between CDR3 peptides within each V-J. Welch's t-statistics and random forest reduced around 550 V-J features to 13, which were used in a naive Bayes classifier (R e1071). In-frame beta chains were kept once TCRdb had trimmed the public reads at Q25 with fastp and called clones with MiXCR. Rows matching on CDR3 protein sequence are summarized as one entry with the most common DNA and genes. The V and J calls reflect TCRdb's pipeline rather than the authors' work. Recorded for this sample are about 210,000 distinct CDR3 sequences; roughly 17% of them occurred a single time. Approximately 46% of the sample rests with the top ten.

Broad study findings and their caveats: During validation, the model predicted progression to ophthalmopathy a median of roughly 7.1 months ahead of onset, with roughly 65% sensitivity and about 72% specificity. Sample size was not statistically predetermined, and blinding of investigators to group allocation was not performed. Most expanded thyroid clonotypes (frequency above 0.001) were also found in blood, which suggests that blood repertoires may mirror thyroid immune responses. Ophthalmopathy was separated from stable hyperthyroidism by a 13 V-J signature model, with 87.88% sensitivity and 81% to 82% specificity obtained in cross-validation and 80%/75% obtained in testing.

The sequencing sample was made of blood. The sequence is built from TRBV30 and TRBJ1-6, with the D gene not confidently named. This clonotype was obtained from a man aged 50-60 years with Graves' hyperthyroidism. The CDR3 corresponds to CAWSVGPRGLHF. The DNA sequence is as follows: TGTGCCTGGAGTGTAGGTCCGAGAGGCCTCCACTTT.